This T cell receptor beta chain is drawn from a study of blood T cell repertoires in COVID-19. The CDR3 is made up of 11 amino acids. The J segment lost 10 bases and the V segment lost 3 bases, leaving 1 base of the junction unmatched. Germline assignment: CDR1 GTSNPN and CDR2 SVGIG (reference sequence). Patients of the Seattle cohort, enrolled during active infection, were followed longitudinally. Study processing details: Estimates of nucleated cell counts were drawn from the amplification of reference gene primers. Produced via immunoSEQ multiplex PCR; TCRdb's table is partial and in-frame only. That table is the source of V, J and clone size, and D and trimming were worked out from the DNA. The sample carries 60,000 to 65,000 clones, roughly 80% recorded once.

The sequence came from a man aged 55 to 69 with COVID-19, enrolled during active disease. V usage is TRBV30 and J usage is TRBJ2-1; 9 bases are shared with TRBD2. The sequencing input was peripheral blood. CDR3 DNA sequence: TGTGCCTGGAGCCTAGCGGGGGAGCAGTTCTTC. Translated, it gives CAWSLAGEQFF.